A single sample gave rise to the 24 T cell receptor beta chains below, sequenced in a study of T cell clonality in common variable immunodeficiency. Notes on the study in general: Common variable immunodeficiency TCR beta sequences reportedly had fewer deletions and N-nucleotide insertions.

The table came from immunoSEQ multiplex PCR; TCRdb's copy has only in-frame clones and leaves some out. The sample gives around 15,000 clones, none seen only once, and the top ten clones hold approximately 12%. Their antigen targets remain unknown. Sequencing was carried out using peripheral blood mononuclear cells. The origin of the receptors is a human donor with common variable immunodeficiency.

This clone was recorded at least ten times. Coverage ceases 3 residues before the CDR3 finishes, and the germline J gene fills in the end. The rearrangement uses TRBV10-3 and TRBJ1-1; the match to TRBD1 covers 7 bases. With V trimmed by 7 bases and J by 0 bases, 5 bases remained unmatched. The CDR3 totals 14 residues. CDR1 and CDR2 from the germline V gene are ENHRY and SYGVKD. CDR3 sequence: CAITTTGMNTEAFF. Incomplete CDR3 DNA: TGTGCCATCACTACGACAGGGATGAACACTGAA.

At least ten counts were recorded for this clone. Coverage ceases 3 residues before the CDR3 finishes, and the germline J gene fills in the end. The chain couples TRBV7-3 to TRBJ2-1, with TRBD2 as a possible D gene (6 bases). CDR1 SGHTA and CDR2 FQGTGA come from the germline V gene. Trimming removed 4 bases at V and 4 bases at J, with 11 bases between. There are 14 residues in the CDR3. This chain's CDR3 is CASSSGTLYNEQFF. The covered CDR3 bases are TGTGCCAGCAGCTCCGGGACTTTATACAATGAG. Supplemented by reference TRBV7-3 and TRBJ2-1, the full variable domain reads GAGVSQTPSNKVTEKGKYVELRCDPISGHTALYWYRQSLGQGPEFLIYFQGTGAADDSGLPNDRFFAVRPEGSVSTLKIQRTERGDSAVYLCASSSGTLYNEQFFGPGTRLTVL.

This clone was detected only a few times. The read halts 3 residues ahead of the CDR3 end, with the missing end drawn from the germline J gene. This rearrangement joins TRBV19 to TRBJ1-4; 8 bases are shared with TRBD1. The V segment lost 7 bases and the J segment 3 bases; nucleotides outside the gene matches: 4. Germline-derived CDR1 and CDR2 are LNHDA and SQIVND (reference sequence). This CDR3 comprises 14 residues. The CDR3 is CASTPTGANEKLFF. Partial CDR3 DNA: TGTGCCAGTACCCCGACAGGGGCTAATGAAAAA.

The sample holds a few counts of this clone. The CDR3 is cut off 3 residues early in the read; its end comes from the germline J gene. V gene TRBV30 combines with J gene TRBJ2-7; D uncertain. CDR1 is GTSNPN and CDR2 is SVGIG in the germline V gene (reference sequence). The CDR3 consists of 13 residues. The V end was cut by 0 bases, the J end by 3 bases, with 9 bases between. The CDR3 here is CAWSVSPFYEQYF. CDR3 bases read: TGTGCCTGGAGTGTTAGCCCATTCTACGAG.

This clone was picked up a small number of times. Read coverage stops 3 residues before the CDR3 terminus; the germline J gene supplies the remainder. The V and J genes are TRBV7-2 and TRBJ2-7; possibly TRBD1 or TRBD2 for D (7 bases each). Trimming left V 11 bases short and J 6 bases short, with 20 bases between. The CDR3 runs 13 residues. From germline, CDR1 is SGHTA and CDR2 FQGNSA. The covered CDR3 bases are TGTGCCCTAGGGGGCGGGAGTTCGGCCGAG. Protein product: CALGGGSSAE. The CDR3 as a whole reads CALGGGSSAEQYF.

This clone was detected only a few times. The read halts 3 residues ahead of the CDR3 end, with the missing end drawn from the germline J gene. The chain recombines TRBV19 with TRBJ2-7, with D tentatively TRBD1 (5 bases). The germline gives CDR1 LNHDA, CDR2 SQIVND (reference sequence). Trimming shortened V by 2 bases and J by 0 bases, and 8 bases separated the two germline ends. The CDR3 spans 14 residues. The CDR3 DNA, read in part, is TGTGCCAGTAGTATACCAGGGCTCTCCTACGAG. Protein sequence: CASSIPGLSYE. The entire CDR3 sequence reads CASSIPGLSYEQYF.

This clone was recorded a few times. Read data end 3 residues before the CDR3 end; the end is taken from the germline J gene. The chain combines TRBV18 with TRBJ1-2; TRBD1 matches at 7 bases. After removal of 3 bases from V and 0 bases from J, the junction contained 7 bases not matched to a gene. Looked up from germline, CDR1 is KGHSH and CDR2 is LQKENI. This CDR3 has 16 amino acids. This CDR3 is CASSPLLGTANYGYTF. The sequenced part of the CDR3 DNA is TGTGCCAGCTCACCTTTATTAGGGACAGCTAACTATGGC.

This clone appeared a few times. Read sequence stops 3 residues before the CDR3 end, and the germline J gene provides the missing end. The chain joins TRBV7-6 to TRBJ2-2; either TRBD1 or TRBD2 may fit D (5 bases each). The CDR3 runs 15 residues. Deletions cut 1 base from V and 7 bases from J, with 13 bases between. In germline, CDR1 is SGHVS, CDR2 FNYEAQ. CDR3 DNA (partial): TGTGCCAGCAGCTTAGTACTTACAGGAGGCGGGGAG. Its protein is CASSLVLTGGGE. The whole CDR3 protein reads CASSLVLTGGGELFF.

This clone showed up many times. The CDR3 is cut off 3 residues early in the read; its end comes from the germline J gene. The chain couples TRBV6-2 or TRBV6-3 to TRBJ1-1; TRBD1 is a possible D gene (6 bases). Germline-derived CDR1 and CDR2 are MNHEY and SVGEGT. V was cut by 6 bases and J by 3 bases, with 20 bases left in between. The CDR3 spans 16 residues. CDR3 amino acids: CASSDEAGVVHTEAFF. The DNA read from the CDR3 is TGTGCCAGCAGCGACGAGGCAGGGGTTGTGCACACTGAA.

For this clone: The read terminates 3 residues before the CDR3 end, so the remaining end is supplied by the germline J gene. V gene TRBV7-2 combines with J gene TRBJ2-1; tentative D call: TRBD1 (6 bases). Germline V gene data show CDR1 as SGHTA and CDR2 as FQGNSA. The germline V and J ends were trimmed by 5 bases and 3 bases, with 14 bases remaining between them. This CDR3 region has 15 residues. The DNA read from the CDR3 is TGTGCCAGCAGCCGAGACAGGTCCGGCTACAATGAG. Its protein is CASSRDRSGYNE. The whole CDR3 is CASSRDRSGYNEQFF.

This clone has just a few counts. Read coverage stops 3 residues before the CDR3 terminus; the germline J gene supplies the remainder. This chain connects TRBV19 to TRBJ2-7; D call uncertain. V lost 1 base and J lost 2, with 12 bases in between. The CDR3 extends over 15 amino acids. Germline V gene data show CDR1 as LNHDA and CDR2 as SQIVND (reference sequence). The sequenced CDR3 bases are TGTGCCAGTAGTATAGCCTTCAGCACAGCCTACGAG. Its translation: CASSIAFSTAYE. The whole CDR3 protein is CASSIAFSTAYEQYF.

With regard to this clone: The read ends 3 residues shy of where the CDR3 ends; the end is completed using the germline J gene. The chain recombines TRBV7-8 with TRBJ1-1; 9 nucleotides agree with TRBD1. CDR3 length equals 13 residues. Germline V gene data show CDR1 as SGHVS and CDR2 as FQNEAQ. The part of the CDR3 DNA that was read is TGTGCCAGCAGCTTAGGGGGACAGGGATTG. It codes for CASSLGGQGL. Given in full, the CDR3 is CASSLGGQGLAFF. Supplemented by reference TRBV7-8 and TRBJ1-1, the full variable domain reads GAGVSQSPRYKVAKRGQDVALRCDPISGHVSLFWYQQALGQGPEFLTYFQNEAQLDKSGLPSDRFFAERPEGSVSTLKIQRTQQEDSAVYLCASSLGGQGLAFFGQGTRLTVV.

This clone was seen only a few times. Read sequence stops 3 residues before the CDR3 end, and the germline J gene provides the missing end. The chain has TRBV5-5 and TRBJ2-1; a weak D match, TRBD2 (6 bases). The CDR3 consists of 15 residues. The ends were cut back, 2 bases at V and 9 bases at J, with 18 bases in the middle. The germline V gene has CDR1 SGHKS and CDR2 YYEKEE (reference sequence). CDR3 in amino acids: CASSFILAEAGEQFF. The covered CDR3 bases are TGTGCCAGCAGCTTTATCTTAGCGGAGGCAGGTGAG.

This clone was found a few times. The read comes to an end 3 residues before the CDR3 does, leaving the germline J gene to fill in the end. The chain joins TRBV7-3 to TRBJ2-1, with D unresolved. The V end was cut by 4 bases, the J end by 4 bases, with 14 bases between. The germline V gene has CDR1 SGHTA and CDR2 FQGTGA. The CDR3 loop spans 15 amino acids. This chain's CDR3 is CASSSSGTTYNEQFF. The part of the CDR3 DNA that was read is TGTGCCAGCAGCTCATCGGGTACCACTTACAATGAG.

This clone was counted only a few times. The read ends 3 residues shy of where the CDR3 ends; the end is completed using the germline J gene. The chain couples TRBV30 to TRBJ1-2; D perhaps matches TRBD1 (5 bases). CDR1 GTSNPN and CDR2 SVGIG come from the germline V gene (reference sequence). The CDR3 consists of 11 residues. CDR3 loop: CAWSARAGYTF. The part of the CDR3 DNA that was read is TGTGCCTGGAGTGCCAGGGCCGGG.

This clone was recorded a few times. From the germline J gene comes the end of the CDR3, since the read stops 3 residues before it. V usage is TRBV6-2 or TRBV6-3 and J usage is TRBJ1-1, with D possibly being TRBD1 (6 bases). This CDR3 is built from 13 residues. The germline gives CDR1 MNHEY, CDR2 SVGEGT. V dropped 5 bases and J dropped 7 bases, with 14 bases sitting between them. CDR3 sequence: CASSGGLRGEAFF. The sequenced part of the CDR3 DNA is TGTGCCAGCAGTGGGGGCCTTAGGGGTGAA.

CDR3: CASSGTAVYTGELFF. The sequenced part of the CDR3 DNA is TGTGCCAGCAGCGGAACGGCGGTTTACACCGGGGAG. The rearrangement links TRBV7-9 to TRBJ2-2; no clear D gene. The CDR3 end falls 3 residues outside the read, so it is completed with the germline J gene. Germline lookup yields CDR1 SEHNR and CDR2 FQNEAQ (reference sequence). This CDR3 spans 15 amino acids. V lost 5 bases, J lost 3 bases, and 13 bases lay in between.

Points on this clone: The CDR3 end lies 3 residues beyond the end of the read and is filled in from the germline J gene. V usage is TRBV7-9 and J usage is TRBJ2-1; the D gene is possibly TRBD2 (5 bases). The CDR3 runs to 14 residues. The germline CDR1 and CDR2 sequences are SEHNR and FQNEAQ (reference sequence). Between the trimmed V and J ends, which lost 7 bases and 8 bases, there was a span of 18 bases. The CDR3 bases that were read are TGTGCCAGCACCCGAGGGTCCGAGAGGGATGAG. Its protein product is CASTRGSERDE. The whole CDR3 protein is CASTRGSERDEQFF.

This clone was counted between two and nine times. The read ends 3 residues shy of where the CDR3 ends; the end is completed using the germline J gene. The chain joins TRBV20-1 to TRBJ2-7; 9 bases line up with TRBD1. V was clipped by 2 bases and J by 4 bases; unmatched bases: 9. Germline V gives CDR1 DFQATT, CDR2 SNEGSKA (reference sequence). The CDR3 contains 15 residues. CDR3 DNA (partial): TGCAGTGCTAGAATGGGACAGGGAAACCCATACGAG. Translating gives CSARMGQGNPYE. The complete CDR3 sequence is CSARMGQGNPYEQYF.

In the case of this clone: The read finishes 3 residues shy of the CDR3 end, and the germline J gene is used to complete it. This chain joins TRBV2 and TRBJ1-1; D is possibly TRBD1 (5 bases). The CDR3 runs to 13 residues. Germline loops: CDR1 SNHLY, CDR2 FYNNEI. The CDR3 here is CASSESVRGRAFF. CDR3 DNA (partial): TGTGCCAGCAGTGAATCCGTCCGGGGGAGA.

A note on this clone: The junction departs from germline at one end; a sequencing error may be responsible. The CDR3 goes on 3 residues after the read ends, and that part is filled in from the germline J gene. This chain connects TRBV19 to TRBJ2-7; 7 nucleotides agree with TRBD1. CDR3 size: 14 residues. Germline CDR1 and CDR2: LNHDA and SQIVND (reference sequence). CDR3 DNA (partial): TGTGCCAGTAGGATAGGTAGGGACAGCTACGAG. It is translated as CASRIGRDSYE. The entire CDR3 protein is CASRIGRDSYEQYF.

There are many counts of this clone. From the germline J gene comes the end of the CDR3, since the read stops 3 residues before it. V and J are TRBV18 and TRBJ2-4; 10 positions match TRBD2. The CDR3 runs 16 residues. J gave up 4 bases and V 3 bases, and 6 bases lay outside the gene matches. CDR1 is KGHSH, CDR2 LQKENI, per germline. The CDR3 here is CASSPTAGGLKNIQYF. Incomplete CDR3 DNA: TGTGCCAGCTCACCTACAGCGGGAGGGCTAAAAAACATT.

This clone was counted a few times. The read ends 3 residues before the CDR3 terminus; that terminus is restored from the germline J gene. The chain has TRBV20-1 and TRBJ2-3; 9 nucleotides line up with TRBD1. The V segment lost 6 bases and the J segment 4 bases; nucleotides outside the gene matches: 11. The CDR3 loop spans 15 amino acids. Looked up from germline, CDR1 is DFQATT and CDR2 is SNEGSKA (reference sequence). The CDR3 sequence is CSARTGAGVADTQYF. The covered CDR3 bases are TGCAGTGCCCGGACAGGGGCGGGGGTCGCAGATACG.

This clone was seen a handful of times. Incomplete CDR3 DNA: TGCGCCAGCACTTCCGGGACTAGCGGGTACGGGGTTGCCTACGAG. Translated: CASTSGTSGYGVAYE. The CDR3 in its entirety is CASTSGTSGYGVAYEQYF. This chain uses TRBV10-2 with TRBJ2-7, with TRBD2 matching 12 bases. The CDR3 goes on 3 residues after the read ends, and that part is filled in from the germline J gene. V shed 7 bases and J 2 bases; nucleotides not matched to a gene: 15. This CDR3 contains 18 residues. CDR1 and CDR2 (germline): WSHSY, SAAADI.